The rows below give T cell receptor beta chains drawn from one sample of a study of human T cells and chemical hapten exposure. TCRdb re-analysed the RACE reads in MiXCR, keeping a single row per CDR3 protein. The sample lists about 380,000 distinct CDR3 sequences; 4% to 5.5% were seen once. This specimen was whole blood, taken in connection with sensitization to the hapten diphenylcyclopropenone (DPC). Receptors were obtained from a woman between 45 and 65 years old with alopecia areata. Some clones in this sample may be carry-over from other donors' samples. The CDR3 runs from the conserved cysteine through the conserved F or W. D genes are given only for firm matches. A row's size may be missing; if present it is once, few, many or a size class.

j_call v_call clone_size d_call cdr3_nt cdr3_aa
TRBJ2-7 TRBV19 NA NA TGTGCCAGTAGTACCGCCAGGGGTCCGAACTACGAGCAGTACTTC CASSTARGPNYEQYF
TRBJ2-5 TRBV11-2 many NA TGTGCCAGCAGCCCACCGTCGTACCAAGAGACCCAGTACTTC CASSPPSYQETQYF
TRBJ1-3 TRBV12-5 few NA TGTGCTAGTGGTTTGGCCAGGGGTGGTGGAAACACCATATATTTT CASGLARGGGNTIYF
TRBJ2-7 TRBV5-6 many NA TGTGCCAGCAGCTTGCCAGCCTCCTCCTACGAGCAGTACTTC CASSLPASSYEQYF
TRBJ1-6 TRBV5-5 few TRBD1 TGTGCCAGCAGCTTAGGGACAGGGCGTTCACCCCTCCACTTT CASSLGTGRSPLHF
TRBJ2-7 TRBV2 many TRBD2 TGTGCCAGCAGTAGCGGGAGGGAGTACGAGCAGTACTTC CASSSGREYEQYF
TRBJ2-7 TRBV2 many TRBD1 TGTGCCAGCACCGCCCGGGACAGCCCCTACGAGCAGTACTTC CASTARDSPYEQYF
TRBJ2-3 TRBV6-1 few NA TGTGCCAGCAGACTCCCTCAAAGCGCGGGTACGCAGTATTTT CASRLPQSAGTQYF
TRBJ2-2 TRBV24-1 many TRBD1 TGTGCCACCAGTGACCGGGACAGGGGTACCGGGGAGCTGTTTTTT CATSDRDRGTGELFF
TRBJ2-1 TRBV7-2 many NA TGTGCCAGCAGCTCGGAGTGGGCCTCCTACAATGAGCAGTTCTTC CASSSEWASYNEQFF